The 15 T cell receptor beta chains below all came from one sample that was sequenced in a study of CD8+CD57+ T cells in acquired aplastic anemia. TCR beta VDJ and CDR3 profiles were obtained from a genomic DNA template. TCRdb recomputed calls from the reads with MiXCR, one row per CDR3 protein. The data contain 150,000 to 200,000 distinct CDR3 sequences, around 45% of them singletons. Sequencing used sorted CD4+, CD8+, or CD8+CD57+ T cells (not recorded which) from PBMCs. The receptors originated from a human donor in good health.

Only a few counts were recorded for this clonotype. The chain links TRBV3-1 to TRBJ2-1, with D possibly TRBD2 on 6 matching bases. This CDR3 has 18 residues. The V and J ends lost 0 bases and 3 bases respectively, with 18 bases between them. Germline CDR1 is LGHDT and CDR2 is YNNKEL (reference sequence). The CDR3 bases are TGTGCCAGCAGCCAAGACCTCCCTACTAGCAGTCGCTACAATGAGCAGTTCTTC. Translation: CASSQDLPTSSRYNEQFF.

The chain links TRBV19 to TRBJ2-7, with 7 positions matching TRBD1. The CDR3 totals 13 residues. Trimming cost V 3 bases and J 4 bases; bases outside gene matches: 3. Per the germline V gene, CDR1 is LNHDA and CDR2 is SQIVND (reference sequence). CDR3 loop: CASSIGRGYEQYF. DNA for the CDR3: TGTGCCAGTAGTATCGGCAGGGGGTACGAGCAGTACTTC.

As for this clonotype: A clone one base away is much larger, so this may be a read error. The chain couples TRBV5-1 to TRBJ2-1, with 9 positions matching TRBD2. Germline values: CDR1 SGHRS, CDR2 YFSETQ. This CDR3 region has 15 residues. The CDR3 coding sequence is TGCGCCAGCAGCTTGAGGAGTAGCGGGGGAAATGAGCGGTTCTTC. Protein: CASSLRSSGGNERFF.

V gene TRBV20-1 combines with J gene TRBJ1-1, with 9 bases identical to TRBD1. Germline-derived CDR1 and CDR2 are DFQATT and SNEGSKA (reference sequence). The CDR3 extends over 13 amino acids. The CDR3 DNA is TGCAGCTTGATGGGACAGGGCACAACTGAAGCTTTCTTT. As protein: CSLMGQGTTEAFF.

Ten or more counts support this clonotype. The rearrangement uses TRBV7-8 and TRBJ2-7, with D tentatively TRBD2 (7 bases). Trimming took 7 bases from V and 8 from J, leaving 18 bases between them. The V gene's germline CDR1 is SGHVS and CDR2 FQNEAQ. The CDR3 loop spans 13 amino acids. CDR3 in amino acids: CASTPEGGGKQYF. The CDR3 nucleotides read TGTGCCAGCACCCCAGAGGGGGGGGGGAAGCAGTACTTC. The full variable domain, its missing parts supplied by reference TRBV7-8 and TRBJ2-7, is GAGVSQSPRYKVAKRGQDVALRCDPISGHVSLFWYQQALGQGPEFLTYFQNEAQLDKSGLPSDRFFAERPEGSVSTLKIQRTQQEDSAVYLCASTPEGGGKQYFGPGTRLTVT.

This clonotype was counted between two and nine times. V is TRBV6-1 and J is TRBJ1-5; D is unresolved. Trimming removed 7 bases at V and 2 bases at J, with 18 bases between. The CDR3 loop spans 16 amino acids. Germline CDR1 and CDR2: MNHNS and SASEGT. The CDR3 region has the DNA TGTGCCAGCACCTCCCCCGAGGCTACCCGCAATCAGCCCCAGCATTTT. This translates into CASTSPEATRNQPQHF.

In this sample, this clonotype turned up many times. This chain uses TRBV24-1 with TRBJ2-3; TRBD2 matches at 10 bases. This CDR3 has 15 residues. V was pared by 2 bases and J by 6 bases, with 4 bases of the junction left unmatched. Germline loops: CDR1 KGHDR, CDR2 SFDVKD. The CDR3 protein is CATSDWTSGGDTQYF. DNA of the CDR3: TGTGCCACCAGTGATTGGACTAGCGGAGGGGATACGCAGTATTTT.

This clonotype appeared many times. CDR3 nucleotide sequence: TGTGCCAGCAGTGACTTGGGACTAGCGGGAGAGGAGCTGTTTTTT. Amino acid sequence: CASSDLGLAGEELFF. The gene calls are TRBV25-1 and TRBJ2-2, with TRBD2 identical over 14 bases. The V gene's germline CDR1 is MGHDK and CDR2 SYGVNS. CDR3 length: 15 residues. V dropped 3 bases and J dropped 10; count of bases not matched to a gene: 4.

The chain couples TRBV9 to TRBJ2-7; no definite D call. The CDR3 covers 13 residues. The germline gives CDR1 SGDLS, CDR2 YYNGEE. The ends were cut back, 1 base at V and 1 base at J, with 6 bases in the middle. CDR3 bases: TGTGCCAGCAGCGTAACTGGATCCTACGAGCAGTACTTC. This encodes CASSVTGSYEQYF.

V gene TRBV18 combines with J gene TRBJ1-1; 8 bases align to TRBD1. CDR1 KGHSH and CDR2 LQKENI come from the germline V gene. The CDR3 covers 17 residues. V gave up 2 bases and J gave up 8 bases; unmatched junction bases: 16. CDR3 region: CASSPSRTGLTRGEAFF. CDR3 bases: TGTGCCAGCTCACCATCTAGGACAGGGTTAACCCGAGGGGAAGCTTTCTTT.

This clonotype was seen at least ten times. The chain links TRBV7-3 to TRBJ2-3; D gene ambiguous. The V gene's germline CDR1 is SGHTA and CDR2 FQGTGA. The CDR3 is 13 residues long. The germline V and J ends were trimmed by 1 base and 6 bases, with 8 bases remaining between them. The CDR3 loop reads CASSLNVVDTQYF. In DNA form, the CDR3 reads TGTGCCAGCAGCTTAAACGTAGTGGATACGCAGTATTTT. The full variable domain, its missing parts supplied by reference TRBV7-3 and TRBJ2-3, is GAGVSQTPSNKVTEKGKYVELRCDPISGHTALYWYRQSLGQGPEFLIYFQGTGAADDSGLPNDRFFAVRPEGSVSTLKIQRTERGDSAVYLCASSLNVVDTQYFGPGTRLTVL.

V and J are TRBV10-3 and TRBJ2-6; TRBD1 matches at 8 bases. The CDR3 has 16 amino acids. Unmatched junction bases numbered 11, after V lost 11 bases and J lost 2 bases. CDR1 is ENHRY and CDR2 is SYGVKD in the germline V gene. Here the CDR3 reads CAGAMPTGAGANVLTF. CDR3 nucleotides: TGTGCCGGAGCTATGCCGACAGGGGCTGGGGCCAACGTCCTGACTTTC.

As to this clonotype: A junction boundary mismatches the germline segment, possibly from a read error. V is TRBV11-2 and J is TRBJ2-3; 7 bases are shared with TRBD1. The CDR3 is made up of 16 amino acids. The germline CDR1 and CDR2 sequences are SGHAT and FQNNGV. CDR3: CASSPRRGRGTDTQCF. In nucleotides, the CDR3 is TGTGCCAGCAGCCCTCGAAGGGGTAGAGGGACAGATACGCAGTGTTTT. Full variable domain (missing parts from reference TRBV11-2 and TRBJ2-3): EAGVAQSPRYKIIEKRQSVAFWCNPISGHATLYWYQQILGQGPKLLIQFQNNGVVDDSQLPKDRFSAERLKGVDSTLKIQPAKLEDSAVYLCASSPRRGRGTDTQCFGPGTRLTVL.

This clonotype was detected only a few times. The chain joins TRBV15 to TRBJ1-6; 7 positions agree with TRBD1. This CDR3 contains 15 residues. V gave up 6 bases and J gave up 0 bases; unmatched junction bases: 2. Germline-derived CDR1 and CDR2 are LNHNV and YYDKDF (reference sequence). CDR3 in DNA: TGTGCCACCAGTCGGGACAGCTCCTATAATTCACCCCTCCACTTT. Translated, it gives CATSRDSSYNSPLHF.

This clonotype was observed at least ten times. The V call is TRBV12-3 or TRBV12-4, the J call TRBJ1-2; D is undetermined. The CDR3 extends over 14 amino acids. V was trimmed by 0 bases and J by 4 bases, leaving 9 bases between them. CDR3 region: CASSLALWGYGYTF. Written as DNA, the CDR3 is TGTGCCAGCAGTTTAGCGCTTTGGGGCTATGGCTACACCTTC.